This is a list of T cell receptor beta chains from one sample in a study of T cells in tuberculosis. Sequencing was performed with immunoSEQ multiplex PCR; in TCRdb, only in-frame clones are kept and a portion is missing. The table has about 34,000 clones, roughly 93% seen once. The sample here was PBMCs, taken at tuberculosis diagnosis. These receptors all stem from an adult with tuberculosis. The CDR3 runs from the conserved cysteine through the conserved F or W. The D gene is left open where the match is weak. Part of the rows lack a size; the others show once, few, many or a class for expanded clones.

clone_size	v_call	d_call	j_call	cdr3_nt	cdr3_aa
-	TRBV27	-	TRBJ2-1	TGTGCCAGCAGATCATCGAGCTCCTACAATGAGCAGTTCTTC	CASRSSSSYNEQFF
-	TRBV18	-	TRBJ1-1	TGTGCCAGCTCACCACGGGACTCCGCGGCTTTCTTT	CASSPRDSAAFF
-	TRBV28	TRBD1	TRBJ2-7	TGTGCCAGCAGTCGGGACAGGAGGGAGTACTTC	CASSRDRREYF
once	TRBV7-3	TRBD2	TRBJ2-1	TGTGCCAGCAGCCCCCAACTAGCGGGTACCTACAATGAGCAGTTCTTC	CASSPQLAGTYNEQFF
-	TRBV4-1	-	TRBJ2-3	TGCGCCAGCAGCGCGAGTTGGTTCGGCACAGATACGCAGTATTTT	CASSASWFGTDTQYF
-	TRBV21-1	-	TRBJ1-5	TGTGCCAGCCGGTTTGTGGCTGGTAGCGATCAGCCCCAGCATTTT	CASRFVAGSDQPQHF
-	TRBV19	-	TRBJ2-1	TGTGCCAGTAGAGACAGGAGCTCCTACAATGAGCAGTTCTTC	CASRDRSSYNEQFF
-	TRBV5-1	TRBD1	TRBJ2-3	TGCGCCAGCAGCTTGGGGGCCGGGACAGGGGGCACAGATACGCAGTATTTT	CASSLGAGTGGTDTQYF
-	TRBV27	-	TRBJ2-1	TGTGCCAGCAGTTTAGGGACTTCATCCTACAATGAGCAGTTCTTC	CASSLGTSSYNEQFF
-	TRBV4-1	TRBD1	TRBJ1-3	TGCGCCAGCAGCTCAGGTGTGGCAGGGGGTATTGCCATATATTTT	CASSSGVAGGIAIYF
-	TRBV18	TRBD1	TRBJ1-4	TGTGCCAGCTCACCACAGGGGGCTGCTAATGAAAAACTGTTTTTT	CASSPQGAANEKLFF
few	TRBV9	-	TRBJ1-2	TGTGCCAGCAGCCCTATCGGAGGGGAAAATGGCTACACCTTC	CASSPIGGENGYTF
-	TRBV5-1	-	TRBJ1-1	TGCGCCAGCAGCTTGCATGGGGCGGGGAGCACTGAAGCTTTCTTT	CASSLHGAGSTEAFF
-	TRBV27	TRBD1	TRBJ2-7	TGTGCCAGCAGTTCGGCATTCCCGGGACAGGGGACATACGAGCAGTACTTC	CASSSAFPGQGTYEQYF
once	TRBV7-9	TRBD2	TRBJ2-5	TGTGCCAGCAGCTTATTCGGGGGAGGGGAAGAGACCCAGTACTTC	CASSLFGGGEETQYF
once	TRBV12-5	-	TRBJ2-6	TGTGCTAGTGGTTTTCATACAGGACAAAGTCGGGCCAACGTCCTGACTTTC	CASGFHTGQSRANVLTF
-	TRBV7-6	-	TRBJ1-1	TGTGCCAGCAGCCTAGGGTGGGGGCCGGGCACTGAAGCTTTCTTT	CASSLGWGPGTEAFF
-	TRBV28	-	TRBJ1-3	TGTGCCAGCAGTTTACCCCAGGACTCTGGAAACACCATATATTTT	CASSLPQDSGNTIYF
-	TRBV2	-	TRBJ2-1	TGTGCCAGCAGACTACAGGGCAGCTCCTACAATGAGCAGTTCTTC	CASRLQGSSYNEQFF
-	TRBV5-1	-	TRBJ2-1	TGCGCCAGCAGCTTGGGAGGAGGGATGGCCTACAATGAGCAGTTCTTC	CASSLGGGMAYNEQFF
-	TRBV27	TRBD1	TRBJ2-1	TGTGCCAGCAGTCCTTTCCGGGACAGGGGCCCCAATGAGCAGTTCTTC	CASSPFRDRGPNEQFF
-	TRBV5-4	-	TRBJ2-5	TGTGCCAGCAGCTCCAACAGGGTCGGACCCCAAGAGACCCAGTACTTC	CASSSNRVGPQETQYF
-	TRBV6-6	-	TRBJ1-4	TGTGCCAGCAGTCCACAGGCGCTCTTTAATGAAAAACTGTTTTTT	CASSPQALFNEKLFF
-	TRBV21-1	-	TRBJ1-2	TGTGCCCAAAGTAGGGGTGCAGGGGCCAGCTATGGCTACACCTTC	CAQSRGAGASYGYTF
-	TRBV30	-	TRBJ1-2	TGTGCCTGGACTTCCGAGGGCCGGGGGGCCTATGGCTACACCTTC	CAWTSEGRGAYGYTF
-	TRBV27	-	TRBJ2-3	TGTGCCAGCAGTTCCCGACAGCAGAGCACAGATACGCAGTATTTT	CASSSRQQSTDTQYF
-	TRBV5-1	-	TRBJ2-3	TGCGCCAGCAGCTGGACCGGAGGGGCAGATACGCAGTATTTT	CASSWTGGADTQYF
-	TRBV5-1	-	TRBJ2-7	TGCGCCAGCAGCTTGGAAGGGGTTGTCCACGAGCAGTACTTC	CASSLEGVVHEQYF
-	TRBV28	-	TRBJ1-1	TGTGCCAGCACAATGACAGGTTTGAACACTGAAGCTTTCTTT	CASTMTGLNTEAFF
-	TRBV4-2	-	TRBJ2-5	TGTGCCAGCAGCCAAAGCAGGGAAGAGACCCAGTACTTC	CASSQSREETQYF
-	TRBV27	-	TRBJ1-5	TGTGCCAGCAGTTTGGGGGGAGGCAATCAGCCCCAGCATTTT	CASSLGGGNQPQHF
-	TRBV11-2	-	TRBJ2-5	TGTGCCAGCAGCCCAGCGGGTCGGACCCAGTACTTC	CASSPAGRTQYF
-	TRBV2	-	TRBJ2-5	TGTGCCAGCAGTGAAGCGGGGGGTGCAGAGACCCAGTACTTC	CASSEAGGAETQYF
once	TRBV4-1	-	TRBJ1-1	TGCGCCAGCAGCCAAGTGATCTGGGTAGGGGGGAACACTGAAGCTTTCTTT	CASSQVIWVGGNTEAFF
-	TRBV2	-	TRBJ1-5	TGTGCCAGCAGGGGCGGACAGCCTTATAGCAATCAGCCCCAGCATTTT	CASRGGQPYSNQPQHF
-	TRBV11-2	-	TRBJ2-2	TGTGCCAGCAGCTCCCTTGGAGGAACCGGGGAGCTGTTTTTT	CASSSLGGTGELFF
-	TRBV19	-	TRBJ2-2	TGTGCCAGTCTAGCCTCAGCAGATAACACCGGGGAGCTGTTTTTT	CASLASADNTGELFF
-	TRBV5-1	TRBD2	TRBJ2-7	TGCGCCAGCAGCCCAGTCCTAGCGGGAGTGTGGTACGAGCAGTACTTC	CASSPVLAGVWYEQYF
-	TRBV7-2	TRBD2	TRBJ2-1	TGTGCCAGCAGCTTAGAGAACCTAGCGGGAGGGAACTACAATGAGCAGTTCTTC	CASSLENLAGGNYNEQFF
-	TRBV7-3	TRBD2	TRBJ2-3	TGTGCCAGCAGCGAACGGGGGGACCGGGATACGCAGTATTTT	CASSERGDRDTQYF
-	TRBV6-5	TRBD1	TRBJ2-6	TGTGCCAGCAGTGCAGGGGGCGCTGGGGCCAACGTCCTGACTTTC	CASSAGGAGANVLTF
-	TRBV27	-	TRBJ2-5	TGTGCCAGCAGTTTCCCCCGGGAGACCCAGTACTTC	CASSFPRETQYF
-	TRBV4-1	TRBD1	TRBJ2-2	TGCGCCAGCAGCCGACTACAGGGGAGCGGGGAGCTGTTTTTT	CASSRLQGSGELFF
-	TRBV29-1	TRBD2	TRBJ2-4	TGCAGCGTTGATGGCGGGGGGGCCGGAAAAAACATTCAGTACTTC	CSVDGGGAGKNIQYF
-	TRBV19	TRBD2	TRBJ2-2	TGTGCCAGTACCCGGACTAGCGGGAGGCTTACCGGGGAGCTGTTTTTT	CASTRTSGRLTGELFF
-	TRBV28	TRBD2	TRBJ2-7	TGTGCCAGCAGTTCGGGGAGGGTCGGCTCCTACGAGCAGTACTTC	CASSSGRVGSYEQYF
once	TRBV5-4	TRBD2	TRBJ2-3	TGTGCCAGCAGCTTATCGGGGGGGCGGCCAGATACGCAGTATTTT	CASSLSGGRPDTQYF
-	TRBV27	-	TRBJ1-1	TGTGCCAGCAGAAGGGGAGGAGGGAGCACTGAAGCTTTCTTT	CASRRGGGSTEAFF
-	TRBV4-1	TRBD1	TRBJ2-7	TGCGCCAGCAGCCATCCCCACGGGACAGGGACCTACGAGCAGTACTTC	CASSHPHGTGTYEQYF
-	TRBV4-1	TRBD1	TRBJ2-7	TGCGCCAGCAGCCAAGTTCGGACAGGGGAGACAAACGAGCAGTACTTC	CASSQVRTGETNEQYF